This record concerns one TCR beta chain sequence. This sample stems from a study of blood T cell repertoires in COVID-19. The assay was immunoSEQ multiplex PCR, and TCRdb's table has in-frame clones only and misses some. The top ten hold around 10% of the sample, which has approximately 320,000 clones, over 85% seen once. The germline CDR1 and CDR2 sequences are LNHDA and SQIVND (reference sequence). The CDR3 is made up of 13 amino acids. V was cut by 3 bases and J by 4 bases, with 9 bases left in between. This clonotype was sampled from a woman aged 25 to 39 with COVID-19, enrolled during active disease. Sequencing was performed on peripheral blood. The V call is TRBV19, the J call TRBJ1-1; D remains unclear. CDR3: CASSIGQVTEAFF. The CDR3, as DNA: TGTGCCAGTAGTATCGGCCAGGTCACTGAAGCTTTCTTT. Filled out from reference TRBV19 and TRBJ1-1, the complete variable domain reads DGGITQSPKYLFRKEGQNVTLSCEQNLNHDAMYWYRQDPGQGLRLIYYSQIVNDFQKGDIAEGYSVSREKKESFPLTVTSAQKNPTAFYLCASSIGQVTEAFFGQGTRLTVV.